The clone carrying this TCR beta chain has a handful of counts. The data were taken from a study of blood T cell repertoires in COVID-19. As for the study in general: From the United States, Italy and Spain came samples of acute and convalescent COVID-19. T cells, B-cell-depleted T cells, or PBMCs provided the cDNA or gDNA that served as material.

The V gene end was trimmed by 4 bases and the J gene end by 2 bases; junction bases not matched to a gene: 10. The CDR3 is 16 amino acids. Germline V lookup: CDR1 SGHKS, CDR2 YYEKEE (reference sequence). Seattle participants joined during active infection and were tracked over time. Original handling: Cell counts per sample came from amplifying reference gene primers. Some clones are missing from TCRdb's copy, which holds only in-frame ones; the method was immunoSEQ multiplex PCR. That table gives V, J and clone size, and the DNA gave D and trimming. The repertoire holds approximately 500,000 clones, with 89% as singletons.

This clonotype was obtained from a young man with COVID-19, enrolled during active disease. The rearrangement joins TRBV5-5 to TRBJ1-1; 8 positions agree with TRBD1. Specimen: peripheral blood. CDR3 amino acids: CASSPGQGTFNTEAFF. As DNA, the CDR3 is TGTGCCAGCAGCCCCGGACAGGGAACATTTAACACTGAAGCTTTCTTT.